This T cell receptor (beta chain) was sequenced during a study of T cells in narcolepsy. Study context: Donors had narcolepsy type 1 or type 2, or were healthy controls.

This CDR3 spans 15 amino acids. Trimming removed 3 bases from V and 4 bases from J; junction bases left unmatched: 6. Looked up from germline, CDR1 is SGHRS and CDR2 is YFSETQ. Profiling relied on immunoSEQ multiplex PCR, and the TCRdb table lists in-frame clones only, not all of them. The data show over 30,000 clones, around 85% seen once. Whole-study findings and limits: Autoreactive clonotypes reportedly recurred in blood of same and different patients, not controls. Same-patient CSF and blood CD4+ T cell clonotypes included HCRT-specific and TRIB2-specific autoreactive ones.

In the case of this clone: What it binds is unknown.

The chain combines TRBV5-1 with TRBJ1-4, with 7 bases aligning to TRBD1. Source material: CD45RA- memory CD4+ T cells from PBMCs. The clonotype comes from a human donor with narcolepsy. In nucleotides, the CDR3 is TGCGCCAGCAGCTCCCCGGGACAGAGTAATGAAAAACTGTTTTTT. It is translated as CASSSPGQSNEKLFF.